This T cell receptor beta chain is drawn from a study of T cells after yellow fever vaccination. Broader study findings: High-abundance clonotypes from the bulk population could contaminate FACS-sorted repertoires. Subsequent booster samples again held most clones from primary vaccination (around 96% CD4, just under 90% CD8).

To note about this clonotype: Its specificity is unknown.

It was through 5'RACE template switching that TCR cDNA was made, with a universal primer site and UMIs added. TCRdb itself ran the 5' RACE reads through MiXCR, one entry per CDR3 protein. This table holds 300,000 or so distinct CDR3 sequences, 6.8% found once. Germline CDR1 MNHEY, CDR2 SVGEGT. The CDR3 spans 12 residues. V lost 5 bases and J 4 bases, leaving 8 bases between the germline ends. The sequence was collected from a man in his late teens or twenties who received the YFV17D yellow fever vaccine. Sequenced material: PBMCs, taken about 41 days after the first yellow fever vaccination. The chain joins TRBV6-2 or TRBV6-3 to TRBJ1-1; D is unresolved. For the CDR3, the DNA is TGTGCCAGCAGTCGACGGATCACTGAAGCTTTCTTT. The encoded protein is CASSRRITEAFF.